This T cell receptor (beta chain) derives from a study of regulatory T cells in long-lasting Graves disease. Time point here: newly diagnosed GD, antithyroid drugs for less than 3 months. Making the TCR library involved RNA that had been extracted from PBMCs. Graves' disease diagnosis followed American Thyroid Association guidelines. EDTA tubes were used for drawing about 9 milliliters of peripheral blood. This CDR3 contains 14 residues. CDR1 and CDR2 (germline): DFQATT, SNEGSKA (reference sequence). The V and J ends lost 3 bases and 0 bases respectively, with 6 bases between them. To make TCR beta libraries, researchers used iRepertoire HTBI primers and Arm-PCR of CDR3 regions. MiXCR was run by TCRdb on the multiplex PCR reads, yielding one entry per CDR3 protein. Among 300,000 to 400,000 distinct CDR3 sequences listed, around 15% were seen once.

The rearrangement joins TRBV20-1 to TRBJ1-6; D is unresolved. The material sequenced was peripheral blood mononuclear cells (PBMCs), taken at new diagnosis, from a patient treated with antithyroid drugs. The origin of this receptor is a female donor with Graves disease. The CDR3 region is CSASGSSYNSPLHF. The CDR3 DNA follows: TGCAGTGCTAGTGGGAGCTCCTATAATTCACCCCTCCACTTT.